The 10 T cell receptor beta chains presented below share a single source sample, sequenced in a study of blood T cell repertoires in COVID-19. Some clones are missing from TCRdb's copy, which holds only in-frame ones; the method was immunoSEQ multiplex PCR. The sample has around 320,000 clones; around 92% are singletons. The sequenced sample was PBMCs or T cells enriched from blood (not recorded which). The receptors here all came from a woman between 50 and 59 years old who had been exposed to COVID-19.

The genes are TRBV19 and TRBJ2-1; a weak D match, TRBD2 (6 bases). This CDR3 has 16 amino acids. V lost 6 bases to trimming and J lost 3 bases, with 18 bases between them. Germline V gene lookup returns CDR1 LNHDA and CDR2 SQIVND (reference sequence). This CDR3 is CASRGSGMGGYNEQFF. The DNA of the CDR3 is TGTGCCAGTAGGGGATCTGGGATGGGGGGCTACAATGAGCAGTTCTTC.

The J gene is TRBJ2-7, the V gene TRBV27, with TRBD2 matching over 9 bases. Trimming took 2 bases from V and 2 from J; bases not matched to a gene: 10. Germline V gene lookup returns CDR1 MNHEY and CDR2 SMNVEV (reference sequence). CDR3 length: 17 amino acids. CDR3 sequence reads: CASSLPQVVAGAYEQYF. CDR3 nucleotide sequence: TGTGCCAGCAGTTTACCTCAGGTCGTAGCGGGGGCCTACGAGCAGTACTTC.

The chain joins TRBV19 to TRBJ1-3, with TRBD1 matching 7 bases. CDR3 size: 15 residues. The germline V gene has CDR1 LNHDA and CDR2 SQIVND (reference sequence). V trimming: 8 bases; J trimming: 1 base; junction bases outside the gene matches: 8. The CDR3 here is CASQQTGKSGNTIYF. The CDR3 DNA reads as TGTGCCAGTCAACAGACAGGGAAGTCTGGAAACACCATATATTTT. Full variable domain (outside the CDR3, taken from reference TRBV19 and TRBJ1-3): DGGITQSPKYLFRKEGQNVTLSCEQNLNHDAMYWYRQDPGQGLRLIYYSQIVNDFQKGDIAEGYSVSREKKESFPLTVTSAQKNPTAFYLCASQQTGKSGNTIYFGEGSWLTVV.

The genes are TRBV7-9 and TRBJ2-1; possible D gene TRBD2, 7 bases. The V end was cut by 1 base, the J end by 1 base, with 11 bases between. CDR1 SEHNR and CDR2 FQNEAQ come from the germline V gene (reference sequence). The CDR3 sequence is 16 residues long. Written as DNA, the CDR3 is TGTGCCAGCAGCTTAGGAGGGGGGGCTTCCTACAATGAGCAGTTCTTC. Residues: CASSLGGGASYNEQFF. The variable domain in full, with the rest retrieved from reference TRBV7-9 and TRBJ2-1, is DTGVSQNPRHKITKRGQNVTFRCDPISEHNRLYWYRQTLGQGPEFLTYFQNEAQLEKSRLLSDRFSAERPKGSFSTLEIQRTEQGDSAMYLCASSLGGGASYNEQFFGPGTRLTVL.

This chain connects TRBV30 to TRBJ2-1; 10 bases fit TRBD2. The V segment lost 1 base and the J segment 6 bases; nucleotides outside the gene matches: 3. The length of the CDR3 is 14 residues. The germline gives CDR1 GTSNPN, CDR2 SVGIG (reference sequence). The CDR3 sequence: CAWSASSGGNEQFF. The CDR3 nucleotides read TGTGCCTGGAGTGCGTCTAGCGGGGGCAATGAGCAGTTCTTC.

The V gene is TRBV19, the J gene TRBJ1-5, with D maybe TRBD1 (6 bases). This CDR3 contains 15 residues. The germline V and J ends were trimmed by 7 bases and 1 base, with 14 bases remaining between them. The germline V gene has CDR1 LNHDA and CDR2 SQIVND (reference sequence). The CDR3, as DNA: TGTGCCAGTAACCCCAGGGGATCCAGCAATCAGCCCCAGCATTTT. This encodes CASNPRGSSNQPQHF.

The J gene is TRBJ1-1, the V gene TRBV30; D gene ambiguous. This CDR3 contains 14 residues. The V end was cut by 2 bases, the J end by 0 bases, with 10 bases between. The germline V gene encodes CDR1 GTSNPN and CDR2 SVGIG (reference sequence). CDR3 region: CAWSRLGLNTEAFF. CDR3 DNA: TGTGCCTGGAGTCGTCTAGGTTTGAACACTGAAGCTTTCTTT.

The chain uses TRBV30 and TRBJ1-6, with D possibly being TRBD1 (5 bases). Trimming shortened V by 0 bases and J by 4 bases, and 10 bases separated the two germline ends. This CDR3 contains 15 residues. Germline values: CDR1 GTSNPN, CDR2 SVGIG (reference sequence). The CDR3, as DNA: TGTGCCTGGAGTGTAGCGGGGGGTTATAATTCACCCCTCCACTTT. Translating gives CAWSVAGGYNSPLHF. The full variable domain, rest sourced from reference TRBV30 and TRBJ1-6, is SQTIHQWPATLVQPVGSPLSLECTVEGTSNPNLYWYRQAAGRGLQLLFYSVGIGQISSEVPQNLSASRPQDRQFILSSKKLLLSDSGFYLCAWSVAGGYNSPLHFGNGTRLTVT.

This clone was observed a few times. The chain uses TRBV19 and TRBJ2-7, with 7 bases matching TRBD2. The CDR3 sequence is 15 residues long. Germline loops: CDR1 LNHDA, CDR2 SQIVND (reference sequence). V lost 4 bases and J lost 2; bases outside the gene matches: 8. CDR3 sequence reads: CASSREGLSPYEQYF. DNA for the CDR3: TGTGCCAGTAGTAGGGAGGGGCTTTCCCCCTACGAGCAGTACTTC.

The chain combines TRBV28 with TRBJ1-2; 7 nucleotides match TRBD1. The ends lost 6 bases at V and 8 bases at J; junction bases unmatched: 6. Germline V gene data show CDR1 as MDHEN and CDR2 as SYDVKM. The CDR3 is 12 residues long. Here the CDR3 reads CASSPGGTGYTF. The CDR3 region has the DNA TGTGCCAGCAGCCCAGGGGGTACGGGCTACACCTTC.